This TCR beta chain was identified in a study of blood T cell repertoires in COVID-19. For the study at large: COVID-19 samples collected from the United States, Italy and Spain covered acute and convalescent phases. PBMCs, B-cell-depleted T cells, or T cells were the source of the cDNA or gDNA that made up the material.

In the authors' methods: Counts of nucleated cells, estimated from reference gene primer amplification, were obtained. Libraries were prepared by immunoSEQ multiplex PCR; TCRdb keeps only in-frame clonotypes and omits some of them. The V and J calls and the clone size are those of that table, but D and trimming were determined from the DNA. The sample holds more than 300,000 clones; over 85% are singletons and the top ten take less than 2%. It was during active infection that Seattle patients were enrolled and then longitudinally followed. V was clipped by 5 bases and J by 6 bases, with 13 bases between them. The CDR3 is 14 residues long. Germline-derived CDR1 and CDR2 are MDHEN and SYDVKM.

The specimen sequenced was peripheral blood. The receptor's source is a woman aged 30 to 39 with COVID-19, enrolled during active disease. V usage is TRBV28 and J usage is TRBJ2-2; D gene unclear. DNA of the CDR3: TGTGCCAGCAGTAGACTTGGTTCAGCCGGGGAGCTGTTTTTT. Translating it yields CASSRLGSAGELFF.